This T cell receptor (beta chain) was observed in a study of Ad26.COV2.S vaccination and SARS-CoV-2 variants. As to treatment: roughly 20 received Ad26.COV2.S at low or high dose, single or two shots; about 5 received placebo; per-sample allocation not given. Day 63 after the first injection of vaccine or placebo was the sampling time. Vaccination used an Ad26 vector expressing Wuhan-strain SARS-CoV-2 spike. Trimming pared 4 bases from V and 0 bases from J, leaving 7 bases between. CDR1 and CDR2 from the germline V gene are SGHNT and YYREEE (reference sequence). This CDR3 has 14 amino acids. TCRdb's copy holds only in-frame clones and misses some; the assay was immunoSEQ multiplex PCR. The table includes approximately 410,000 clones, approximately 87% detected once.

V and J are TRBV5-4 and TRBJ2-2; no clear D gene. This clonotype was sampled from a person aged 18-60 years who received the Ad26.COV2.S COVID-19 vaccine or a placebo. The sample consisted of peripheral blood, taken in a trial of Ad26.COV2.S vaccine versus placebo. DNA for the CDR3: TGTGCCAGCAGCCCTTTCCCGAACACCGGGGAGCTGTTTTTT. This translates into CASSPFPNTGELFF.